Sequencing of this T cell receptor beta chain was carried out in a study of T cells expressing NK-cell markers. Study-wide background: From sorted CD3+CD56+NKG2C+, CD3+CD56+NKG2C- and CD3+CD56-NKG2C+ T cells came the TCR beta repertoires. General study points: Researchers report these clonotypes also headed the CD3+CD56-NKG2C+ fraction in a few donors. Expanded NKG2C+ T cell clones were not confirmed as HCMV-specific.

This CDR3 has 13 amino acids. About this clonotype: The antigen is undetermined.

What made the TCR beta cDNA was 5'RACE template switching with UMIs. TCRdb reprocessed the 5' RACE reads and keeps a single row for each CDR3 protein, giving no DNA. This repertoire comprises about 550,000 distinct CDR3 sequences; its ten largest clones make up 3% to 4.5%. The sample consisted of blood T cells: a sorted CD56 or NKG2C T cell subset, CD4+ or CD8+ T cells, or bulk PBMC T cells (not recorded which). The clonotype was recovered from a man between 18 and 35 years old in good health. The V and J genes are TRBV21-1 and TRBJ2-7; as DNA is missing, the TRBD1 call by TCRdb cannot be tested. TRBV21-1 is a pseudogene. CDR3: CASSRDTNYEQYF.